A selection of T cell receptor beta chains follows, all from one sample in a study of T cell repertoires in cytomegalovirus infection. TCRdb recomputed calls from the reads with MiXCR, one row per CDR3 protein. This table has about 920,000 distinct CDR3 sequences, roughly 30% appearing once. Their antigens are not known. The sample consisted of cultured CD8+ T cells from PBMCs, taken from culture after CMV antigen stimulation. The receptors were sampled from a human donor in good health (CMV status not recorded). Some clones in this sample may be carry-over from other donors' samples. Each CDR3 is given with its conserved first and last residue. Clone sizes are given selectively: once, few, many, or a class where the clone is expanded.

v_gene	j_gene	abundance	CDR3aa
TRBV12-3/TRBV12-4	TRBJ2-4	-	CASSLSRGIEKNIQYF
TRBV6-1	TRBJ1-4	many	CASRRTGGNEKLFF
TRBV27	TRBJ2-1	-	CASSPQGARNEQFF
TRBV12-3/TRBV12-4	TRBJ2-1	-	CASRPEPSGGFSYNEQFF
TRBV7-9	TRBJ1-2	few	CASSPTLVGSNYGYTF
TRBV20-1	TRBJ1-5	few	CSARAAGTRTFKPQHF
TRBV7-9	TRBJ2-2	many	CASSVTQVYTGELFF
TRBV27	TRBJ2-1	-	CASSHSQVLNEQFF
TRBV11-2	TRBJ2-5	many	CASSSPRVANQNQETQYF
TRBV5-6	TRBJ1-4	-	CASSLGEFGPATNEKLFF
TRBV19	TRBJ1-5	-	CASSPRTVDSNQPQHF
TRBV6-5	TRBJ1-2	-	CASSFYYLSTGNYGYTF
TRBV7-4	TRBJ1-4	-	CASSTGGEKVFF
TRBV7-9	TRBJ2-3	-	CASSIGIAGSTDTQYF